Sequencing of this T cell receptor beta chain was carried out in a study of blood T cell repertoires in COVID-19. Study-level information: PBMCs, B-cell-depleted T cells, or T cells provided the cDNA or gDNA that made up the material.

TCRdb's copy holds only in-frame clones and misses some; the assay was immunoSEQ multiplex PCR. The data contain under 90,000 clones, approximately 80% of them singletons. The CDR3 totals 15 residues. Per germline, CDR1 MNHEY and CDR2 SVGAGI. The J segment lost 4 bases and the V segment lost 2 bases, leaving 5 bases of the junction unmatched. The chain carries TRBV6-5 and TRBJ2-1; 7 nucleotides agree with TRBD1. This TCR came from a human donor in a cohort sampled during active COVID-19. Sequencing used peripheral blood. The chain's CDR3 is CASSYQGQAYNEQFF. DNA of the CDR3: TGTGCCAGCAGTTACCAAGGACAGGCATACAATGAGCAGTTCTTC.